The TCR beta chain under discussion was sequenced for a study of T cell responses to AZD1222 COVID-19 vaccine (dated by TCRdb to the early 2020s). Concerning the study at large: Because spike-specific TCR depth and breadth did not differ between the two schedules, AZD1222 recipients who got a second dose at roughly 4 weeks were pooled with those who got a second dose at roughly 12 weeks. A total of about 230 trial participants underwent TCR sequencing, of whom some 210 received two doses of AZD1222 and around 26 received two doses of the MenACWY control vaccine. Trial participants were enrolled into age subgroups of 18-55, 56-69 and 70-plus years, which contained roughly 140, 27 and 60 TCR-sequenced participants, respectively. General conclusions and limits of the study: After two AZD1222 doses, spike-specific TCR breadth and depth were significantly higher than at day 0 and than in MenACWY recipients. In the small 56-69-year group, the increase in depth fell short of significance, most likely because of low power. Participants were mostly white British and included more females than males, and it was suggested by the authors that clonal diversity may have been underestimated. Conclusions about previously exposed vaccinees are limited because only five or six AZD1222 recipients were SARS-CoV-2 seropositive at baseline. Nearly half of unique spike-specific TCRs reportedly recognized epitopes outside regions mutated in the B.1.351 and B.1.1.7 variants. The whole spike protein was spanned by vaccine-associated CD4 TCRs, and dominant responses were seen in regions 160-218 and 743-854. Because no samples from the day 14 peak response were available, repertoires could be characterized only after the peak T cell response.

The time point label on this specimen signifies: baseline before first vaccination. Vaccinee samples came from UK trials COV001 and COV002, including a single-blind randomized controlled phase 2/3 trial of AZD1222 (ChAdOx1 nCoV-19) in healthy adults. Trial participant PBMC samples were collected at day 0 and day 28 after the second dose for TCRbeta chain sequencing. The CDR3, cysteine through phenylalanine, is 14 amino acids long. Here the CDR3 DNA is all that survives: 42 bases in frame from base 1. Sequences MNHNY (CDR1) and SVGAGI (CDR2) are obtained from the germline V gene (reference sequence). The CDR3 regions of human TCRbeta chains were analyzed by immunosequencing. Concerning the study's data processing: Repertoire TCRs were checked for matches against a reference library of SARS-CoV-2-specific TCRs that had been generated using the MIRA antigen-specificity platform. Breadth was defined as the fraction of unique TCRs that were SARS-CoV-2-associated, and depth was defined as the fraction of total T cells that were SARS-CoV-2-associated. Using the MIRA data, each spike-specific TCR was mapped to the spike region that the TCR reacts to and placed in a CD4 or CD8 class. Log10-transformed breadth and depth values were compared by one-way ANOVA with Sidak's multiple comparisons tests. What TCRdb holds here is the immuneACCESS table cut down to in-frame rearrangements. Part of the clones is not present; checked against another copy, under half of the missing clones reflect an unresolved V gene, and the others are unexplained. Clone size and V and J calls were adopted from that table, with D and trimming inferred from the DNA. The sample table shows 65,000 to 75,000 clones, and around 80% are seen once. The ten largest make up about 20% of the sample.

As to this clone: Its antigen target is currently unknown. Base qualities were left out, and no much larger clone turns up one base away.

The sequences come from peripheral blood, collected on day 0 of AZD1222 vaccination. The chain joins TRBV6-6 to TRBJ1-1; the D gene is possibly TRBD1, with 6 bases matching. The TCR originated in an adult in good health. The base sequence is TGTGTCACGACCGGCGGGGGCCGGAACACTGAAGCTTTCTTT. The translation is CVTTGGGRNTEAFF.